The clone carrying this TCR beta chain came up a few times. The data were taken from a study of cytomegalovirus exposure and HLA in healthy donors. 60 Vbeta and 13 Jbeta primers were used in PCR. The protocol was immunoSEQ multiplex PCR, while the TCRdb copy is restricted to in-frame clones and leaves out a portion. The sample shows some 160,000 clones, about a tenth of them seen only once. The sequenced sample was PBMCs. The sequence derives from a male donor in good health and CMV-seronegative.

Here the CDR3 DNA reads TGTGCCAGCAGCTTAACTGCTGAAGCGGAGCAGTTCTTC. This encodes CASSLTAEAEQFF. This chain connects TRBV11-1 to TRBJ2-1; D not certain. The CDR3 has 13 residues. Trimming shortened V by 2 bases and J by 10 bases, and 12 bases separated the two germline ends. Germline V gene sequence: CDR1 SGHAT, CDR2 FQDESV (reference sequence).